These 26 T cell receptor beta chains originate from one sample sequenced in a study of lymphopenia after photon versus proton radiotherapy (dated 2019 in TCRdb). Libraries were made using the immunoSEQ multiplex PCR assay. TCRdb obtained this table from immuneACCESS and retained in-frame rearrangements with V and J assigned. These tables miss some clones; where compared with another copy, unresolved V genes account for less than half of the shortfall, and the remainder is unexplained. The table for this sample lists around 30,000 clones; roughly 87% of them were counted only once. Less than 8% of the sample comes from the top ten. Specimen: peripheral blood, collected from a patient treated with proton-based radiotherapy. Receptors originate from a woman aged 70-85 years with pancreatic cancer. Some clones in this sample may be carry-over from other donors' samples.

The V gene is TRBV5-1, the J gene TRBJ2-5; 14 nucleotides agree with TRBD2. The V segment lost 4 bases and the J segment 4 bases; nucleotides outside the gene matches: 6. The CDR3 loop spans 16 amino acids. Germline V gives CDR1 SGHRS, CDR2 YFSETQ. The CDR3 DNA follows: TGCGCCAGCAGCCAGGGACTAGCGGGAGTTGGAGAGACCCAGTACTTC. It encodes CASSQGLAGVGETQYF.

The rearrangement links TRBV5-1 to TRBJ2-2; the match to TRBD2 covers 12 bases. Germline trimming cut 4 bases from V and 1 base from J; bases unmatched to any gene: 8. The germline V gene encodes CDR1 SGHRS and CDR2 YFSETQ. The CDR3 is 18 residues long. CDR3 nucleotide sequence: TGCGCCAGCAGCGGCCGACTAGCGGGAGACCTGAACACCGGGGAGCTGTTTTTT. Its translation: CASSGRLAGDLNTGELFF.

This chain links TRBV30 with TRBJ2-1, with 16 bases that match TRBD2. J gave up 7 bases and V 3 bases, and 3 bases lay outside the gene matches. The germline V gene has CDR1 GTSNPN and CDR2 SVGIG (reference sequence). The CDR3 extends over 15 amino acids. The CDR3 DNA sequence: TGTGCCTGGAGGGGGACTAGCGGGAGGGGGAATGAGCAGTTCTTC. The encoded protein is CAWRGTSGRGNEQFF. Filled out from reference TRBV30 and TRBJ2-1, the complete variable domain reads SQTIHQWPATLVQPVGSPLSLECTVEGTSNPNLYWYRQAAGRGLQLLFYSVGIGQISSEVPQNLSASRPQDRQFILSSKKLLLSDSGFYLCAWRGTSGRGNEQFFGPGTRLTVL.

J is TRBJ1-1 and V is TRBV10-3; D is undetermined. CDR1 is ENHRY and CDR2 is SYGVKD in the germline V gene. V dropped 4 bases and J dropped 6 bases, with 12 bases sitting between them. The CDR3 is made up of 13 amino acids. The CDR3 loop reads CAISGAVGSEAFF. The DNA of the CDR3 is TGTGCCATCAGTGGGGCCGTGGGGTCTGAAGCTTTCTTT.

The rearrangement uses TRBV10-1 and TRBJ1-5; no definite D call. Trimming took off 2 bases at V and 11 bases at J, with 13 bases between the two ends. The germline gives CDR1 WNHNN, CDR2 SYGVQD (reference sequence). The CDR3 has 13 residues. This CDR3 is CASSEIAAGAQHF. For the CDR3, the DNA is TGCGCCAGCAGTGAGATCGCAGCCGGGGCCCAGCATTTT.

This rearrangement joins TRBV28 to TRBJ2-7, with D uncertain. Trimming removed 5 bases from V and 3 bases from J, with 11 bases in between. The CDR3 sequence is 13 residues long. From germline, CDR1 is MDHEN and CDR2 SYDVKM. For the CDR3, the DNA is TGTGCCAGCAGTAGTGCAGTGAACTACGAGCAGTACTTC. Amino acids: CASSSAVNYEQYF.

J is TRBJ2-2 and V is TRBV19; D is unclear. V lost 0 bases to trimming and J lost 2 bases, with 1 base between them. CDR3 length: 13 amino acids. CDR1 is LNHDA, CDR2 SQIVND, per germline (reference sequence). The CDR3 loop reads CASSIDNTGELFF. The CDR3 coding sequence is TGTGCCAGTAGTATAGATAACACCGGGGAGCTGTTTTTT. The complete variable domain, with remaining parts taken from reference TRBV19 and TRBJ2-2, reads DGGITQSPKYLFRKEGQNVTLSCEQNLNHDAMYWYRQDPGQGLRLIYYSQIVNDFQKGDIAEGYSVSREKKESFPLTVTSAQKNPTAFYLCASSIDNTGELFFGEGSRLTVL.

This chain joins TRBV25-1 and TRBJ2-5; TRBD1 is a possible D gene (5 bases). This CDR3 has 15 amino acids. Germline V gene data show CDR1 as MGHDK and CDR2 as SYGVNS. V was cut by 0 bases and J by 5 bases, with 13 bases left in between. The CDR3 nucleotides are TGTGCCAGCAGTGAATATGTGGGGCCTCGGGAGACCCAGTACTTC. This codes for CASSEYVGPRETQYF.

The chain is built from TRBV6-5 and TRBJ2-2; D not certain. The V and J ends lost 0 bases and 5 bases respectively, with 7 bases between them. Germline CDR1 and CDR2: MNHEY and SVGAGI. This CDR3 is 14 amino acids long. Here the CDR3 DNA reads TGTGCCAGCAGTTACTCTGTGGTAACCGGGGAGCTGTTTTTT. Amino acids: CASSYSVVTGELFF.

The chain links TRBV11-2 to TRBJ2-7, with 8 bases identical to TRBD2. Trimming at V came to 5 bases and at J to 4 bases, leaving 16 bases not matched to a gene. The CDR3 is 17 residues long. CDR1 is SGHAT, CDR2 FQNNGV, per germline. CDR3 protein: CASSREGSGIASYEQYF. DNA for the CDR3: TGTGCCAGCAGCAGAGAGGGTAGCGGGATAGCATCGTACGAGCAGTACTTC.

The chain carries TRBV9 and TRBJ2-1, with TRBD2 matching over 10 bases. The CDR3 totals 17 residues. Losses at the gene ends were 3 bases for V and 8 bases for J; bases not matched to a gene: 14. The germline gives CDR1 SGDLS, CDR2 YYNGEE. DNA of the CDR3: TGTGCCAGCAGCGCCGCTGGGGGGCTAGCGGGAGCCTATGAGCAGTTCTTC. Protein sequence: CASSAAGGLAGAYEQFF.

V and J are TRBV5-1 and TRBJ2-5; D is undetermined. V was clipped by 0 bases and J by 1 base, with 7 bases between them. Germline CDR1 reads SGHRS; CDR2 reads YFSETQ. The CDR3 length is 14 residues. CDR3 sequence reads: CASSLGLTQETQYF. Here the CDR3 DNA reads TGCGCCAGCAGCTTGGGACTCACCCAAGAGACCCAGTACTTC.

This sequence joins TRBV4-2 and TRBJ2-1; 11 bases agree with TRBD2. The CDR3 covers 17 residues. Germline CDR1 is LGHNA and CDR2 is YNFKEQ. V lost 5 bases to trimming and J lost 6 bases; unmatched junction nucleotides: 12. CDR3 sequence (DNA): TGTGCCAGCAGCATTACTAGCGGGAGAGAGGAGGGCAATGAGCAGTTCTTC. It encodes CASSITSGREEGNEQFF.

This chain joins TRBV11-2 and TRBJ1-2; D remains unclear. This CDR3 spans 11 amino acids. Germline V gene lookup returns CDR1 SGHAT and CDR2 FQNNGV. Deletions cut 5 bases from V and 2 bases from J, with 3 bases between. CDR3 nucleotide sequence: TGTGCCAGCAGCCAAAACTATGGCTACACCTTC. As protein: CASSQNYGYTF.

The CDR3 bases are TGTGCCAGCAGTCCCCGGACTGGGGCGGGCGAAAAACTGTTTTTT. Protein sequence: CASSPRTGAGEKLFF. The rearrangement uses TRBV6-6 and TRBJ1-4; D is possibly TRBD1 (5 bases). The germline V and J ends were trimmed by 5 bases and 8 bases, with 18 bases remaining between them. CDR1 is MNHNY and CDR2 is SVGAGI in the germline V gene (reference sequence). The CDR3 consists of 15 residues.

V and J are TRBV5-8 and TRBJ2-7; 8 bases align to TRBD2. The germline gives CDR1 SGHTS, CDR2 YDEGEE. The CDR3 has 15 residues. The trim removed 3 bases at V and 0 bases at J, leaving 5 bases unmatched. CDR3 sequence: CASSYTSGFSYEQYF. As DNA, the CDR3 is TGTGCCAGCAGCTATACTAGCGGCTTCTCCTACGAGCAGTACTTC. Complete variable domain (other parts from reference TRBV5-8 and TRBJ2-7): EAGVTQSPTHLIKTRGQQATLRCSPISGHTSVYWYQQALGLGLQFLLWYDEGEERNRGNFPPRFSGRQFPNYSSELNVNALELEDSALYLCASSYTSGFSYEQYFGPGTRLTVT.

This clone has only a few counts. As DNA, the CDR3 is TGTGCCAGCACCGAAGGAGGGGACGTACCCCTCCACTTT. Amino acid sequence: CASTEGGDVPLHF. The V call is TRBV6-1, the J call TRBJ1-6; tentatively, D is TRBD1 (5 bases). This CDR3 region has 13 residues. CDR1 and CDR2 (germline): MNHNS, SASEGT. The V gene lost 7 bases and the J gene lost 12 bases, with 16 bases spanning the gap.

This chain connects TRBV5-1 to TRBJ1-2; 11 nucleotides line up with TRBD1. CDR3 length equals 14 residues. Germline V gene data show CDR1 as SGHRS and CDR2 as YFSETQ. V trimming: 4 bases; J trimming: 5 bases; junction bases outside the gene matches: 4. CDR3 sequence reads: CASSVGQGAYGYTF. The CDR3 nucleotides read TGCGCCAGCAGCGTCGGACAGGGGGCTTATGGCTACACCTTC.

The chain carries TRBV19 and TRBJ2-1, with TRBD2 matching 7 bases. The CDR3 length is 14 residues. Per the germline V gene, CDR1 is LNHDA and CDR2 is SQIVND (reference sequence). V shed 8 bases, J shed 9 bases, and the junction held 13 bases outside the gene matches. The CDR3 nucleotides read TGTGCCAGTGAACGGGGGAGGGACGGGCGTGAGCAGTTCTTC. It translates to CASERGRDGREQFF. Together with reference TRBV19 and TRBJ2-1, the CDR3 gives the full variable domain: DGGITQSPKYLFRKEGQNVTLSCEQNLNHDAMYWYRQDPGQGLRLIYYSQIVNDFQKGDIAEGYSVSREKKESFPLTVTSAQKNPTAFYLCASERGRDGREQFFGPGTRLTVL.

J is TRBJ2-4 and V is TRBV28; D is uncertain. Germline V lookup: CDR1 MDHEN, CDR2 SYDVKM. The V gene lost 4 bases and the J gene lost 2 bases, with 9 bases spanning the gap. This CDR3 contains 14 residues. Here the CDR3 DNA reads TGTGCCAGCAGTTCCCACGACACCAAAAACATTCAGTACTTC. It translates to CASSSHDTKNIQYF.

The CDR3 loop is CSIRRLAGKSEQYF. Here the CDR3 DNA reads TGCAGCATCCGTAGACTAGCGGGAAAGTCCGAGCAGTACTTC. V gene TRBV29-1 combines with J gene TRBJ2-7, with 11 bases fitting TRBD2. CDR1 and CDR2 (germline): SQVTM, ANQGSEA. The CDR3 loop spans 14 amino acids. Trimming cost V 8 bases and J 6 bases; bases outside gene matches: 12.

This clone has just one count. This chain joins TRBV7-2 and TRBJ2-7, with 13 nucleotides matching TRBD2. This CDR3 is built from 17 residues. J lost 5 bases, V lost 5 bases, and 12 bases had no gene match. CDR1 and CDR2 (germline): SGHTA, FQGNSA. CDR3 sequence: CASSPNSGLAGAHEQYF. In DNA form, the CDR3 reads TGTGCCAGCAGCCCTAACTCCGGACTAGCGGGAGCACACGAGCAGTACTTC.

This chain connects TRBV19 to TRBJ2-2; D call uncertain. V was trimmed by 5 bases and J by 5 bases, leaving 6 bases between them. The germline CDR1 and CDR2 sequences are LNHDA and SQIVND (reference sequence). The CDR3 runs 12 residues. This CDR3 reads CASSGSTGELFF. The CDR3 DNA is TGTGCCAGTAGTGGGTCTACCGGGGAGCTGTTTTTT.

This clone was seen once. The chain joins TRBV10-3 to TRBJ1-2, with D possibly being TRBD1 (6 bases). The CDR3 sequence is 13 residues long. The V end lost 8 bases, the J end lost 8 bases, and 18 bases lay between the germline ends. Germline-derived CDR1 and CDR2 are ENHRY and SYGVKD. CDR3 sequence: CAIGAPGAEGYTF. CDR3 in DNA: TGTGCCATCGGGGCCCCAGGGGCAGAAGGCTACACCTTC.

V is TRBV6-5 and J is TRBJ2-1; D not resolved. The ends were cut back, 0 bases at V and 6 bases at J, with 9 bases in the middle. The CDR3 length is 14 residues. Germline V lookup: CDR1 MNHEY, CDR2 SVGAGI. The CDR3 bases are TGTGCCAGCAGTTACTCGAGGAACGGCAATGAGCAGTTCTTC. Translated: CASSYSRNGNEQFF.

This chain links TRBV5-5 with TRBJ1-4, with D hard to call. Looked up from germline, CDR1 is SGHKS and CDR2 is YYEKEE (reference sequence). The length of the CDR3 is 13 residues. Trimming removed 5 bases at V and 3 bases at J, with 8 bases between. This CDR3 reads CASRPQPNEKLFF. CDR3 DNA: TGTGCCAGCAGACCGCAGCCTAATGAAAAACTGTTTTTT.